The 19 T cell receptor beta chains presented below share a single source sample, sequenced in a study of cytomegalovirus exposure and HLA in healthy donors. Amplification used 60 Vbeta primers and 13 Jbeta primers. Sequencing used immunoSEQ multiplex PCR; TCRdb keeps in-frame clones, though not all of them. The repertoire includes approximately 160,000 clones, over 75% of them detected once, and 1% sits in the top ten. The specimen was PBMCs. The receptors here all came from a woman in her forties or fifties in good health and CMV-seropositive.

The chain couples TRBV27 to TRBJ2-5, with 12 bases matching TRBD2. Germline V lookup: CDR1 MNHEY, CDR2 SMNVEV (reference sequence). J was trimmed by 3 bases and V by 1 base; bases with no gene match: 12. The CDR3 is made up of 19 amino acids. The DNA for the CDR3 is TGTGCCAGCAGTTTATTTTACCCATGGACTAGCGGGGAAAAAGAGACCCAGTACTTC. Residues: CASSLFYPWTSGEKETQYF.

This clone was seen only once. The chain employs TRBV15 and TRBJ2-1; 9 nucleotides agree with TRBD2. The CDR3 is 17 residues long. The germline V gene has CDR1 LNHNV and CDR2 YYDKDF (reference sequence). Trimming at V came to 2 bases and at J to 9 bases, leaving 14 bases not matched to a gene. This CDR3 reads CATSRSGTSPGWGEQFF. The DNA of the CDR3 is TGTGCCACCAGCAGATCGGGGACTAGCCCGGGCTGGGGTGAGCAGTTCTTC.

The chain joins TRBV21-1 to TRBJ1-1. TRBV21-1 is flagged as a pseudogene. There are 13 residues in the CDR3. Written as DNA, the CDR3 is TGTGCCAGCAGACCTGAAGGAGGGCCCGAAGCTTTCTTT. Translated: CASRPEGGPEAFF.

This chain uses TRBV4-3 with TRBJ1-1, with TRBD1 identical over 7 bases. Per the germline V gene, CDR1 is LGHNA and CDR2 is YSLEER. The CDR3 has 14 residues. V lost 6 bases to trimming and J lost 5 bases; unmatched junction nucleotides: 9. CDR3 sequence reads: CASRVTGRETEAFF. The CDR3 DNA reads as TGCGCCAGCAGGGTGACAGGGAGAGAGACTGAAGCTTTCTTT.

The CDR3 here is CASSFWGDGYTF. CDR3 nucleotide sequence: TGTGCCAGCAGTTTTTGGGGAGATGGCTACACCTTC. The chain has TRBV28 and TRBJ1-2, with unresolved D. Trimming took off 3 bases at V and 6 bases at J, with 8 bases between the two ends. CDR3 length equals 12 residues. Per the germline V gene, CDR1 is MDHEN and CDR2 is SYDVKM.

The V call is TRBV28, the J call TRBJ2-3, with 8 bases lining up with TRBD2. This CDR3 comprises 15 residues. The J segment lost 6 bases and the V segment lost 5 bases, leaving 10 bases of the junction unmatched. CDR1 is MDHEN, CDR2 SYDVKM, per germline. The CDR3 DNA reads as TGTGCCAGCAGTCGTGCGGGAGGAAGGGGGGATACGCAGTATTTT. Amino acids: CASSRAGGRGDTQYF.

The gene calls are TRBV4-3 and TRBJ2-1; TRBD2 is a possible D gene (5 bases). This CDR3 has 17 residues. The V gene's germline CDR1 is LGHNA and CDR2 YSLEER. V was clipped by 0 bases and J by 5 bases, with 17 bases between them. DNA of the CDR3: TGCGCCAGCAGCCAAGATCCAAGCGGATCTCTACACAATGAGCAGTTCTTC. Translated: CASSQDPSGSLHNEQFF.

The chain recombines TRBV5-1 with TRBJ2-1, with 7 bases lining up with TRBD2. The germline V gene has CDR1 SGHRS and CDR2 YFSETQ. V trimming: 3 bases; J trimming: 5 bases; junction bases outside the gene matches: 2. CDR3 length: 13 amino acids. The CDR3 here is CASSWGTNNEQFF. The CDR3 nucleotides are TGCGCCAGCAGCTGGGGGACTAACAATGAGCAGTTCTTC.

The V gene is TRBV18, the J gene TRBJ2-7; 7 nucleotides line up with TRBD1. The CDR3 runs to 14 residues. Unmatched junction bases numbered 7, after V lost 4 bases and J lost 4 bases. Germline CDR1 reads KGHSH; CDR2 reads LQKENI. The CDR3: CASSHLDRVYEQYF. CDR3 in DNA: TGTGCCAGCTCACATCTTGACAGGGTGTACGAGCAGTACTTC.

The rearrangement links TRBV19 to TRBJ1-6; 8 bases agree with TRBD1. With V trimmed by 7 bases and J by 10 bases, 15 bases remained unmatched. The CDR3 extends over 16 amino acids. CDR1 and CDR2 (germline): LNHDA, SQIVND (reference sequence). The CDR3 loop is CASKLFAGQGGSPLHF. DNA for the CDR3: TGTGCCAGTAAGCTATTTGCAGGACAGGGAGGCTCACCCCTCCACTTT.

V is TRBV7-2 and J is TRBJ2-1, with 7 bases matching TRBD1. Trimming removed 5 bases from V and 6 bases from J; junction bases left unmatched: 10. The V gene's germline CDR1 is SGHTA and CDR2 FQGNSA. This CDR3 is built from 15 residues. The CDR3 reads CASSKTGWVVNEQFF. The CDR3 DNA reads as TGTGCCAGCAGCAAGACAGGGTGGGTCGTCAATGAGCAGTTCTTC.

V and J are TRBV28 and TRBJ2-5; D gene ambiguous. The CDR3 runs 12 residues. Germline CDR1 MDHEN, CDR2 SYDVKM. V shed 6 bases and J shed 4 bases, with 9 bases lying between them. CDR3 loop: CASSDLGETQYF. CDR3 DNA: TGTGCCAGCAGCGATCTAGGAGAGACCCAGTACTTC.

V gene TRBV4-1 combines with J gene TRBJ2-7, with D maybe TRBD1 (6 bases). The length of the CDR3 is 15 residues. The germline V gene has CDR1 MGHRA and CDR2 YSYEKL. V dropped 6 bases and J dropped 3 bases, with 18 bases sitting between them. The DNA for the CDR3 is TGCGCCAGCAGGCCTACGGTGGGGGCTTACTACGAGCAGTACTTC. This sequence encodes CASRPTVGAYYEQYF.

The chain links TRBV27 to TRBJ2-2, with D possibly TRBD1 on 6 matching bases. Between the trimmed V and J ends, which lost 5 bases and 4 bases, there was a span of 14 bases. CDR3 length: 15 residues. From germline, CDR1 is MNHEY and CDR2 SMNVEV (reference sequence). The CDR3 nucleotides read TGTGCCAGCAGTCCAATACAGGGAAGCACCGGGGAGCTGTTTTTT. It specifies CASSPIQGSTGELFF.

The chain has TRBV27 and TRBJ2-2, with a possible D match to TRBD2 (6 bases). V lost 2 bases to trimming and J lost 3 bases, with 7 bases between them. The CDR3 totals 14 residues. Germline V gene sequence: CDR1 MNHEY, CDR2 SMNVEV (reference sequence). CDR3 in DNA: TGTGCCAGCAGTTTAGGGACTTACACCGGGGAGCTGTTTTTT. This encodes CASSLGTYTGELFF.

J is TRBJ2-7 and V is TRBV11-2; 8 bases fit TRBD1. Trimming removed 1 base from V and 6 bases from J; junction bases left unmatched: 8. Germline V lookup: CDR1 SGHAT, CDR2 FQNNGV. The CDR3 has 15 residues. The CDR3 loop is CASSLVFGQGAEQYF. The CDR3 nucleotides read TGTGCCAGCAGCTTAGTTTTCGGACAGGGTGCCGAGCAGTACTTC. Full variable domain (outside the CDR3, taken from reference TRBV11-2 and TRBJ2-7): EAGVAQSPRYKIIEKRQSVAFWCNPISGHATLYWYQQILGQGPKLLIQFQNNGVVDDSQLPKDRFSAERLKGVDSTLKIQPAKLEDSAVYLCASSLVFGQGAEQYFGPGTRLTVT.

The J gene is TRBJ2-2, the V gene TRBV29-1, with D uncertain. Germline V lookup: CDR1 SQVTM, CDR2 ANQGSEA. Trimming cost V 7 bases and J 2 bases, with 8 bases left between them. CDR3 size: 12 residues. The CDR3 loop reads CSARGNTGELFF. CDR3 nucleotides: TGCAGCGCCCGCGGTAACACCGGGGAGCTGTTTTTT.

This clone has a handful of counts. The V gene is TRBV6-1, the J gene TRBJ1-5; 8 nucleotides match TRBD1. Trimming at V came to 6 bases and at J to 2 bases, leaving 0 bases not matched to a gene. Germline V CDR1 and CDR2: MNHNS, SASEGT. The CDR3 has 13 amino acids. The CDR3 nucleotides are TGTGCCAGCAGGGGACAGGGCAATCAGCCCCAGCATTTT. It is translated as CASRGQGNQPQHF.

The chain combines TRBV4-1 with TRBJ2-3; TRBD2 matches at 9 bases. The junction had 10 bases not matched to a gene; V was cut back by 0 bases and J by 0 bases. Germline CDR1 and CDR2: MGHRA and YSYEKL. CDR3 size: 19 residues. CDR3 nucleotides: TGCGCCAGCAGCCAAGAGTCGGCGCGGGGGGGCGGAAGCACAGATACGCAGTATTTT. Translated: CASSQESARGGGSTDTQYF.